These T cell receptor beta chains were read from a single sample in a study of blood T cells in healthy people across ages. MiXCR, run by TCRdb on the 5' RACE reads, gives a single entry per CDR3 protein. Here the sample spans some 1.5 million distinct CDR3 sequences, under 55% being singletons. Sample: blood. The source is a woman younger than 35 in good health. Each CDR3 is given with its conserved first and last residue. D genes are given only for firm matches. Not every row has a clone size; where given, it reads once, few, many or a size class.

DNA | CDR3 | length | J | size | V | D
TGTGCTAGTGGTTTGGCCCTCACAGATACGCAGTATTTT | CASGLALTDTQYF | 13 | TRBJ2-3 | . | TRBV12-5 | .
TGCGCCAGCAGCTTGCGGGGGGGCAGCGGGATAAGCTCCTACAATGAGCAGTTCTTC | CASSLRGGSGISSYNEQFF | 19 | TRBJ2-1 | . | TRBV5-1 | TRBD2
TGTGCCAGCAGCTCCCCTTCCCAGGAAAAACTGTTTTTT | CASSSPSQEKLFF | 13 | TRBJ1-4 | . | TRBV7-9 | .
TGTGCCAGCAGCCAAGGACTAGCGGGGAGCCAAGAGACCCAGTACTTC | CASSQGLAGSQETQYF | 16 | TRBJ2-5 | . | TRBV3-1 | TRBD2
TGTGCCAGCAGTCTCCTGGAACAGGGGACTAGCGGGAGGGCCCATGAGCAGTTCTTC | CASSLLEQGTSGRAHEQFF | 19 | TRBJ2-1 | . | TRBV6-2/TRBV6-3 | TRBD2
TGCGCCAGCAGCCACCCGGGACAGAGACGCTATGGCTACACCTTC | CASSHPGQRRYGYTF | 15 | TRBJ1-2 | few | TRBV4-1 | TRBD1
TGCGCCAGCAGCCCAGGTCGAAGGGAAATGGAGGCGAACTACGAGCAGTACTTC | CASSPGRREMEANYEQYF | 18 | TRBJ2-7 | . | TRBV5-1 | .
TGTGCCGGCAGCTTCTTGACTAGCGTCGTCTCTGGGGCCAACGTCCTGACTTTC | CAGSFLTSVVSGANVLTF | 18 | TRBJ2-6 | . | TRBV7-2 | TRBD2
TGTGCCAGCTCACCAAAGACTACAGCCTACGAGCAGTACTTC | CASSPKTTAYEQYF | 14 | TRBJ2-7 | few | TRBV18 | .
TGTGCCAGCAGCTTAACCCGGACAGGGGCTGGAAACACCATATATTTT | CASSLTRTGAGNTIYF | 16 | TRBJ1-3 | . | TRBV7-2 | TRBD1
TGTGCCAGCAACCGCGGGATCAATGAGCAGTTCTTC | CASNRGINEQFF | 12 | TRBJ2-1 | . | TRBV12-3/TRBV12-4 | .
TGTGCCAGCAGCCAAGTACTTGGGGTTTACGGCTACACCTTC | CASSQVLGVYGYTF | 14 | TRBJ1-2 | . | TRBV14 | .
TGCAGTGCCACGGACAGGGACCTTAATGAAAAACTGTTTTTT | CSATDRDLNEKLFF | 14 | TRBJ1-4 | . | TRBV20-1 | TRBD1
TGTGCCAGCAGTTATCCGGGAGTAGAGACCCAGTACTTC | CASSYPGVETQYF | 13 | TRBJ2-5 | few | TRBV6-5 | .
TGTGCCAGCAGCAAAGGGGCCAGCCGCTTCTATGGCTACACCTTC | CASSKGASRFYGYTF | 15 | TRBJ1-2 | . | TRBV21-1 | .
TGCGCCAGCAGCCAAGTTCCGAGGACAGGGAAGAGTTCACCCCTCCACTTT | CASSQVPRTGKSSPLHF | 17 | TRBJ1-6 | few | TRBV4-1 | TRBD1
TGTGCCAGCAACGCCGGCCTCCTAAATGAAAAACTGTTTTTT | CASNAGLLNEKLFF | 14 | TRBJ1-4 | . | TRBV2 | .
TGCAGTGCTAGAGGTTTGGAGGGCTACGAGCAGTACTTC | CSARGLEGYEQYF | 13 | TRBJ2-7 | . | TRBV20-1 | .
TGTGCCAGCAGCCAAGCCCCGGTCGGTGGGACCTACGAGCAGTACTTC | CASSQAPVGGTYEQYF | 16 | TRBJ2-7 | . | TRBV3-1 | .
TGTGCCAGCAGCGACCACCTATATCGGTTCTTC | CASSDHLYRFF | 11 | TRBJ2-1 | . | TRBV6-2/TRBV6-3 | .
TGCAGTGCTTCCATACAGGAATTCCGGGGCTACACCTTC | CSASIQEFRGYTF | 13 | TRBJ1-2 | few | TRBV20-1 | .
TGTGCCAGCAGCTGGACTAGCGGGGGCCACAATGAGCAGTACTTC | CASSWTSGGHNEQYF | 15 | TRBJ2-7 | . | TRBV7-2 | TRBD2
TGTGCCTGGAGTACAATAACAGGGGGCGCAGGCTACACCTTC | CAWSTITGGAGYTF | 14 | TRBJ1-2 | few | TRBV30 | TRBD1
TGTGCCAGCACCAAGGCACTTAGCGGGATGACAGATACGCAGTATTTT | CASTKALSGMTDTQYF | 16 | TRBJ2-3 | . | TRBV6-2/TRBV6-3 | TRBD2
TGCAGTGCTAGAGATGAATTTAACTATGGCTACACCTTC | CSARDEFNYGYTF | 13 | TRBJ1-2 | . | TRBV20-1 | .
TGTGCCAGCAGTTTATTTGGAGTTAGCACAGATACGCAGTATTTT | CASSLFGVSTDTQYF | 15 | TRBJ2-3 | once | TRBV28 | .
TGTGCCAGCAGTGAACGCACAGATCGCCAGCCCCAGCATTTT | CASSERTDRQPQHF | 14 | TRBJ1-5 | . | TRBV2 | .
TGCAGTGCGGACAGTAGCGCAGATACGCAGTATTTT | CSADSSADTQYF | 12 | TRBJ2-3 | . | TRBV20-1 | .
TGTGCCTGGAGCAGCGGGGGGGCTCGCACAGATACGCAGTATTTT | CAWSSGGARTDTQYF | 15 | TRBJ2-3 | few | TRBV30 | TRBD2
TGTGCCACCAGTGACCCTGGACAGGGCATGGAGACCCAGTACTTC | CATSDPGQGMETQYF | 15 | TRBJ2-5 | . | TRBV24-1 | TRBD1
TGTGCCAGCAGCCAACCCGGGACAGCTTACCAAGAGACCCAGTACTTC | CASSQPGTAYQETQYF | 16 | TRBJ2-5 | . | TRBV7-8 | TRBD1
TGTGCCAGCAGCCCCCGGGACTATGTCCAAGAGCAGTTCTTC | CASSPRDYVQEQFF | 14 | TRBJ2-1 | . | TRBV3-1 | TRBD2
TGTGCCAGCAGTTACTCGGGTGTTAGCACAGATACGCAGTATTTT | CASSYSGVSTDTQYF | 15 | TRBJ2-3 | few | TRBV6-5 | .
TGTGCCAGCAGCCGCCGGGCTAGCGGAGTCTACGAGCAGTACTTC | CASSRRASGVYEQYF | 15 | TRBJ2-7 | few | TRBV7-2 | TRBD2
TGTGCCAGCAGAACGGAGTACGGAATCAATGAGCAGTTCTTC | CASRTEYGINEQFF | 14 | TRBJ2-1 | . | TRBV6-2/TRBV6-3 | .
TGTGCCAGCTGCCCCGTGGGGGGCACAGATACGCAGTATTTT | CASCPVGGTDTQYF | 14 | TRBJ2-3 | . | TRBV7-2 | .
TGTGCCAGCAGCTCCATCACAGATACGCAGTATTTT | CASSSITDTQYF | 12 | TRBJ2-3 | many | TRBV7-9 | .
TGTGCCACCAGCAGTTGGGGGTCCTCCTTATACACTGAAGCTTTCTTT | CATSSWGSSLYTEAFF | 16 | TRBJ1-1 | . | TRBV15 | .
TGCAGTGCACAAGGACAGGGAAGCTCCTACGAGCAGTACTTC | CSAQGQGSSYEQYF | 14 | TRBJ2-7 | . | TRBV20-1 | TRBD1
TGTGCCACTACTCTAGCTGGGGCCAACGTCCTGACTTTC | CATTLAGANVLTF | 13 | TRBJ2-6 | . | TRBV3-1 | .
TGTGCCAGCAAGAGCGGGATTAACAATGAGCAGTTCTTC | CASKSGINNEQFF | 13 | TRBJ2-1 | few | TRBV7-9 | TRBD2
TGTGCCAGCAGCCCCGGACTAGCGGAGTTCACAGATACGCAGTATTTT | CASSPGLAEFTDTQYF | 16 | TRBJ2-3 | . | TRBV5-5 | TRBD2
TGCAGTGCAACCCGGGACAGGGCTTTGGGAACAGATACGCAGTATTTT | CSATRDRALGTDTQYF | 16 | TRBJ2-3 | few | TRBV20-1 | TRBD1
TGTGCCAGCAGTTTACCCAAGAACACTGAAGCTTTCTTT | CASSLPKNTEAFF | 13 | TRBJ1-1 | . | TRBV28 | .
TGCAGCGTTGAAGAGTTTAAGGAGGGGCCGAATTATGGCTACACCTTC | CSVEEFKEGPNYGYTF | 16 | TRBJ1-2 | once | TRBV29-1 | .
TGTGCCACCAGTGATCCCCCGGCTGGAGATACGCAGTATTTT | CATSDPPAGDTQYF | 14 | TRBJ2-3 | once | TRBV24-1 | .
TGTGCCAGCAGCTTGGCCAGACGGGGTACCTACGAGCAGTACTTC | CASSLARRGTYEQYF | 15 | TRBJ2-7 | . | TRBV7-8 | .
TGTGCCATCAGTGCGCAGGTTCCAGGCGAGCAGTACTTC | CAISAQVPGEQYF | 13 | TRBJ2-7 | . | TRBV10-3 | .
TGTGCCAGCAGTTTTCCTACAGGATTGAACACTGAAGCTTTCTTT | CASSFPTGLNTEAFF | 15 | TRBJ1-1 | few | TRBV28 | .
TGTGCTAGTGGTTTGGAGGGACTAGCGGGAGGAGTGAATGAGCAGTTCTTC | CASGLEGLAGGVNEQFF | 17 | TRBJ2-1 | few | TRBV12-5 | TRBD2
TGTGCCAGCAGCTTAGCGGATTGGGAGTCTGCTCCTAACCTCTATGGCTACACCTTC | CASSLADWESAPNLYGYTF | 19 | TRBJ1-2 | . | TRBV7-2 | .
TGCAGCGCCCCAAAGCGAGCGGGGGGGAACAATGAGCAGTTCTTC | CSAPKRAGGNNEQFF | 15 | TRBJ2-1 | . | TRBV29-1 | TRBD2
TGTGCCAGCAGTCAAGACGGGACAGGGGTCTGGAATGAGCAGTTCTTC | CASSQDGTGVWNEQFF | 16 | TRBJ2-1 | . | TRBV2 | TRBD1
TGCAGCGTCGCAAGGGGGGAGGGTGAAGCTTTCTTT | CSVARGEGEAFF | 12 | TRBJ1-1 | few | TRBV29-1 | .
TGTGCCAGCAGCTTAGGCGAGGATTCGGCGGGGTACTTC | CASSLGEDSAGYF | 13 | TRBJ2-5 | few | TRBV5-6 | .
TGTGCCAGCAGTTTGCGACTAGCGGTCACAGATACGCAGTATTTT | CASSLRLAVTDTQYF | 15 | TRBJ2-3 | . | TRBV28 | TRBD2
TGTGCCAGCAGTTTAGCCCTTGGGACGGCTGAGGCCCGGATTGTGTACTTC | CASSLALGTAEARIVYF | 17 | TRBJ2-7 | . | TRBV12-3/TRBV12-4 | .